This T cell receptor beta chain was captured in a study of cytomegalovirus exposure and HLA in healthy donors. Study background: As an earlier analysis found, around 200 million T cells yielded about 120 million unique TCR beta sequences.

This clone appeared once. CDR1 and CDR2 from the germline V gene are SGHAT and FQNNGV. V lost 1 base, J lost 0 bases, and 10 bases lay in between. CDR3 length: 15 residues. Primers for the PCR totalled 60 Vbeta and 13 Jbeta. Under the authors' procedure: An analysis performed later counted 70 million to 90 million unique TCR beta chains (around 10 million of them shared). Sequencing used immunoSEQ multiplex PCR; TCRdb keeps in-frame clones, though not all of them. V, J and clone size are those of that table, while D and trimming were read from the DNA. This sample has roughly 110,000 clones, with about 85% found just once. Although they were nominally healthy when sampled, donors likely had unrecorded immune exposures.

The chain couples TRBV11-2 to TRBJ2-7; D is possibly TRBD2 (5 bases). This TCR was sampled from a man aged 25 to 45 in good health and CMV-seronegative. Source material: PBMCs. CDR3 sequence reads: CASSLAGMSSYEQYF. The CDR3 bases are TGTGCCAGCAGCTTAGCGGGGATGAGCTCCTACGAGCAGTACTTC.